The 4 T cell receptor beta chains listed next were all sequenced from one sample in a study of long-term antiretroviral therapy in people with HIV. Survey-level immunoSEQ v3.0 assays were run. Measured with immunoSEQ multiplex PCR; TCRdb has only the in-frame clones, and not every one. The sample holds 22,000 or so clones, 84% seen once. The sequencing used unsorted PBMCs, collected 0.5 years before starting antiretroviral therapy. The receptors were gathered from a man aged 40-50 years with HIV.

The chain joins TRBV5-4 to TRBJ1-2; no reliable D call. The germline V gene encodes CDR1 SGHNT and CDR2 YYREEE (reference sequence). V was pared by 0 bases and J by 0 bases, with 6 bases between. The CDR3 sequence is 14 residues long. The CDR3 here is CASSLGASNYGYTF. Here the CDR3 DNA reads TGTGCCAGCAGCTTGGGGGCTTCTAACTATGGCTACACCTTC.

This clone showed up just once. This rearrangement joins TRBV6-1 to TRBJ2-7; TRBD2 is a possible D gene (5 bases). Germline-derived CDR1 and CDR2 are MNHNS and SASEGT. This CDR3 has 13 amino acids. Trimming removed 5 bases from V and 2 bases from J, with 10 bases in between. The chain's CDR3 is CASSPGGPYEQYF. The DNA of the CDR3 is TGTGCCAGCAGTCCCGGAGGCCCCTACGAGCAGTACTTC.

This clone has a handful of counts. The gene calls are TRBV9 and TRBJ1-2; 10 nucleotides line up with TRBD1. V shed 4 bases and J 10 bases; nucleotides not matched to a gene: 13. Germline CDR1 and CDR2: SGDLS and YYNGEE. The CDR3 runs to 15 residues. This CDR3 reads CASSSVTGGAEAYTF. CDR3 sequence (DNA): TGTGCCAGCAGCTCAGTGACAGGGGGCGCTGAGGCCTACACCTTC.

The chain has TRBV27 and TRBJ1-2; 8 positions match TRBD1. The CDR3 has 13 residues. Germline lookup yields CDR1 MNHEY and CDR2 SMNVEV (reference sequence). V dropped 6 bases and J dropped 8; count of bases not matched to a gene: 8. The CDR3 protein is CASRGTGGRGYTF. The CDR3 DNA reads as TGTGCCAGCAGAGGGACAGGCGGAAGGGGCTACACCTTC.